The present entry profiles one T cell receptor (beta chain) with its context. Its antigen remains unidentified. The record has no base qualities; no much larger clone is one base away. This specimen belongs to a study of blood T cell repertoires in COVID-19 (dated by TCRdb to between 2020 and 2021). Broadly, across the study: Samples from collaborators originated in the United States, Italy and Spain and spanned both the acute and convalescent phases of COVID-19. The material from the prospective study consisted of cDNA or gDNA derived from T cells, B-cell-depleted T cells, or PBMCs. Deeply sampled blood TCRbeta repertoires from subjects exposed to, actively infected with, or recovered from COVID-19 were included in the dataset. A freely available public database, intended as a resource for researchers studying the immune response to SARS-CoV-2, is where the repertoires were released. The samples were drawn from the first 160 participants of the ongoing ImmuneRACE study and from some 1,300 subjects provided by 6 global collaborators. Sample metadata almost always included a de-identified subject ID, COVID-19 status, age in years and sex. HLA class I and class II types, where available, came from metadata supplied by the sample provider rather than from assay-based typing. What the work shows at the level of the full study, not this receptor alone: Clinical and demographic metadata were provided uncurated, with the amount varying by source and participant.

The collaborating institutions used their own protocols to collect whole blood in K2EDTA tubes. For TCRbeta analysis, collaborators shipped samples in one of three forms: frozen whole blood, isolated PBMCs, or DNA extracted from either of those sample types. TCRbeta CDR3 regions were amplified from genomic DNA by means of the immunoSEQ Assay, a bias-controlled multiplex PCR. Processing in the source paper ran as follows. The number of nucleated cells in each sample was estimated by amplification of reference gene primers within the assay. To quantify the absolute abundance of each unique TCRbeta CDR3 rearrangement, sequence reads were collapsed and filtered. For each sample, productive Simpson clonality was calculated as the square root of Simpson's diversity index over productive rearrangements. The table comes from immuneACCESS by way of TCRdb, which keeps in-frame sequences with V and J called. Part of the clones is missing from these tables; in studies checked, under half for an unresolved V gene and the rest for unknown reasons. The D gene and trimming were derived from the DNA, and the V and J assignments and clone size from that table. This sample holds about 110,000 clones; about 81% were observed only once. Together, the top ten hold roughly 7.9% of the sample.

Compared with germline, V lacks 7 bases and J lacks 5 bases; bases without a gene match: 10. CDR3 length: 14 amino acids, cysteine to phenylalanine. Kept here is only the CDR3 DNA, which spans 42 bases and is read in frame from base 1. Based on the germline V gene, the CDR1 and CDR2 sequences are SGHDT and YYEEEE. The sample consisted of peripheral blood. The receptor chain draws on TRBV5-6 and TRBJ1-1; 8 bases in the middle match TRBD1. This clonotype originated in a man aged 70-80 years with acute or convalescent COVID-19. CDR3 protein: CASHPKQGGTEAFF. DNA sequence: TGTGCCAGCCACCCCAAACAGGGGGGGACTGAAGCTTTCTTT.